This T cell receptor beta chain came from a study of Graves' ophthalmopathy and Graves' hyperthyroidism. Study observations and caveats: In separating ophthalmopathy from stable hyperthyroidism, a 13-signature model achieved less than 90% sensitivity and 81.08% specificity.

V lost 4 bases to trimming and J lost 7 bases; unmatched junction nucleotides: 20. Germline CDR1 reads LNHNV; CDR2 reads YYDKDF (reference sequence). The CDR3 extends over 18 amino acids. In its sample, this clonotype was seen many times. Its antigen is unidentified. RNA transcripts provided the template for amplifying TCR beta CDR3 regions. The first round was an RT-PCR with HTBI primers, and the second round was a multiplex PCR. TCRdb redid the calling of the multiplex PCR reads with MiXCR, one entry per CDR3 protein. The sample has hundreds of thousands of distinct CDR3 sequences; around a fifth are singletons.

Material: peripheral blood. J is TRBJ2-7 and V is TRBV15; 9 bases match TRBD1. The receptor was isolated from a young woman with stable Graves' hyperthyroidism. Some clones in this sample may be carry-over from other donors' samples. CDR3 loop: CATSKIKGGGQGLGEQYF. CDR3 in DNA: TGTGCCACCAGCAAAATTAAGGGCGGGGGACAGGGACTGGGAGAGCAGTACTTC.